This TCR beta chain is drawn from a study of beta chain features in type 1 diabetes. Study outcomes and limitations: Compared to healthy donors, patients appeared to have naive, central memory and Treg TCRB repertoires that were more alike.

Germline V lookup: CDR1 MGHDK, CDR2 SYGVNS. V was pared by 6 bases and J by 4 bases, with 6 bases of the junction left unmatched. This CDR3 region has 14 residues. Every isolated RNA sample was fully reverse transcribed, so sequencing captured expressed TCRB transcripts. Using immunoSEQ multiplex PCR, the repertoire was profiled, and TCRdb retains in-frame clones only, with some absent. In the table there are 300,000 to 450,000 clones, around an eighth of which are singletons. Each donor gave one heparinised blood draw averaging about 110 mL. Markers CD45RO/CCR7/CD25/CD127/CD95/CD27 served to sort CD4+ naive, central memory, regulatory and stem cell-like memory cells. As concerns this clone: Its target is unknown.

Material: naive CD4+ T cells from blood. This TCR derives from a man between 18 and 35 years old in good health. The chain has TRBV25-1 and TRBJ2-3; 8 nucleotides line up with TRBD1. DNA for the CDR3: TGTGCCAGCAGGGACAGGGTGGGCCCAGATACGCAGTATTTT. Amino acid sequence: CASRDRVGPDTQYF.